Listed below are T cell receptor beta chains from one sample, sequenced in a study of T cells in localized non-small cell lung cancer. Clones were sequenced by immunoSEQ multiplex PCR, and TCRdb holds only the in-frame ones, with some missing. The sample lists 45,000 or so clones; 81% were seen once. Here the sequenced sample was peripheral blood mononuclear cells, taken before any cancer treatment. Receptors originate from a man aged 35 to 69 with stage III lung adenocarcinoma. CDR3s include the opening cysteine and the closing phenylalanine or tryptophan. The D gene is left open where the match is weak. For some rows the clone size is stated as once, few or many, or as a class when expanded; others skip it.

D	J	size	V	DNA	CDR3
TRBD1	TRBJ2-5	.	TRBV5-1	TGCGCCAGCAGCTTGTATCCGGGACAGGGGGCTGGAAAGACCCAGTACTTC	CASSLYPGQGAGKTQYF
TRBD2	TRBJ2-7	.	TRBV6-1	TGTGCCAGCAGTGAAGCGCGGTGGCGGGGGGGCTCCTACGAGCAGTACTTC	CASSEARWRGGSYEQYF
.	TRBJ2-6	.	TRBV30	TGTGCCTGGAGTACCCGCAGGGATAGCTCTGGGGCCAACGTCCTGACTTTC	CAWSTRRDSSGANVLTF
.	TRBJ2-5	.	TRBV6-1	TGTGCCAGCAGTGAATTTGGAGGGGGCGCATTCTCCCAGGAGACCCAGTACTTC	CASSEFGGGAFSQETQYF
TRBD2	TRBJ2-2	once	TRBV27	TGTGCCAGCAGTTTAGACCTAGCGGGTAACACCGGGGAGCTGTTTTTT	CASSLDLAGNTGELFF
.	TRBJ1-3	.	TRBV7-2	TGTGCCAGCAGCCAACAGACACGGACTGGAAACACCATATATTTT	CASSQQTRTGNTIYF
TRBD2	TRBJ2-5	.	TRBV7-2	TGTGCCAGCAGCTCGGGACTAGCGGGGGTGAGGCAAGAGACCCAGTACTTC	CASSSGLAGVRQETQYF
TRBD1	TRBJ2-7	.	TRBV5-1	TGCGCCAGCAGCTTGACCGGGACAGGGGGCTACGAGCAGTACTTC	CASSLTGTGGYEQYF
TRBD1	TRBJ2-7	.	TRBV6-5	TGTGCCAGCAGGGACAGGGGCTATCGGGAGCAGTACTTC	CASRDRGYREQYF
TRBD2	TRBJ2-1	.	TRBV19	TGTGCCAGTAGTATGATGGCGGGGGGGTTTTTAAATGAGCAGTTCTTC	CASSMMAGGFLNEQFF
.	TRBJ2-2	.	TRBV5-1	TGCGCCAGCAGCTTGGCCGCAGGATACACCGGGGAGCTGTTTTTT	CASSLAAGYTGELFF
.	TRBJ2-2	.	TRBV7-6	TGTGCCAGCAGCTTGTGGCGTAACACCGGGGAGCTGTTTTTT	CASSLWRNTGELFF
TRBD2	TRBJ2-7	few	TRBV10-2	TGCGCCAGCAGCGCGGGGGGGCCGAACTACGAGCAGTACTTC	CASSAGGPNYEQYF
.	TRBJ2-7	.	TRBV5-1	TGCGCCAGCAGCTTGGGACAGCCTCCCTACGAGCAGTACTTC	CASSLGQPPYEQYF
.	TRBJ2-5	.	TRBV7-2	TGTGCCAGCAGCTTAGGCCTTGGGGCAGGCCAAGAGACCCAGTACTTC	CASSLGLGAGQETQYF
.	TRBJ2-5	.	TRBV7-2	TGTGCCAGCAGTCCTCTGGCGAGGGGGGAGACCCAGTACTTC	CASSPLARGETQYF
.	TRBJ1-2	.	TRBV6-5	TGTGCCGGCCGGGACTTGAACTATGGCTACACCTTC	CAGRDLNYGYTF
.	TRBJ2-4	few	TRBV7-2	TGTGCCAGCAGCTGGGGGGTAAACATTCAGTACTTC	CASSWGVNIQYF
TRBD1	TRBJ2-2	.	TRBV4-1	TGCGCCAGCGGCAAAGGGACAGGGGGAATCGGGGAGCTGTTTTTT	CASGKGTGGIGELFF
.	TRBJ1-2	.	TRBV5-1	TGCGCCAGCAGCTTCAGCGGGGCCTATAACTATGGCTACACCTTC	CASSFSGAYNYGYTF
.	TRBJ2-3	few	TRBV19	TGTGCCAGTAGACCTCCCCGGGCCTCTAGCACAGATACGCAGTATTTT	CASRPPRASSTDTQYF
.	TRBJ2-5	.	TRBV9	TGTGCCAGCAGCGTAGGGGACTGGCAAGAGACCCAGTACTTC	CASSVGDWQETQYF
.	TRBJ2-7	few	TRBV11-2	TGTGCCAGCAGCTCCGAGCCGGGACTGAGTTACGAGCAGTACTTC	CASSSEPGLSYEQYF
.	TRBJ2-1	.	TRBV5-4	TGTGCCAGCAGCTTGGACAGATCGAGCGATGAGCAGTTCTTC	CASSLDRSSDEQFF